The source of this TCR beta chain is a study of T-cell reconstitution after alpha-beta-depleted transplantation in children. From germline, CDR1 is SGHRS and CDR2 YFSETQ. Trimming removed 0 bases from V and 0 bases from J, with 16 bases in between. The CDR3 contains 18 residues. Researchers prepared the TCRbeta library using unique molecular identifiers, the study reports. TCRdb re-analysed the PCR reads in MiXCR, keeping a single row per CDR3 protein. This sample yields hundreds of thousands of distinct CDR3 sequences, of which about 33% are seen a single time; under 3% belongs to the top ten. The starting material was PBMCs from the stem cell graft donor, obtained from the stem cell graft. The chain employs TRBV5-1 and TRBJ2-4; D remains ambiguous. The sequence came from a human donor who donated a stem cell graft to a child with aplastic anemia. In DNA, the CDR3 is TGCGCCAGCAGCTTGGATCCGACGGACGCGCTAGCCAAAAACATTCAGTACTTC. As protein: CASSLDPTDALAKNIQYF.